This T cell receptor (beta chain) was found in a study of cytomegalovirus exposure and HLA in healthy donors. Study-wide results and limits: Despite most TCR sequences being rare, some public TCRs occurred in many donors. Reports indicated that the classifier achieved high specificity and sensitivity in diagnosing cytomegalovirus status. The authors listed about 170 TCR beta chains as cytomegalovirus-associated.

On this clone itself: Its antigen is unknown.

Only in-frame clones appear in the TCRdb table, and some are missing; sequencing was by immunoSEQ multiplex PCR. The sample lists over 200,000 clones, roughly 83% occurring once. Sequencing used PBMCs. The TCR comes from a woman between 18 and 29 years old in good health and CMV-seronegative.

The CDR3 nucleotides are TGTGCCAGCAGTCCGGGGACTAGCGGGAGAGTTGGAGAGACCCAGTACTTC. Its protein product is CASSPGTSGRVGETQYF. The gene calls are TRBV27 and TRBJ2-5; 14 nucleotides match TRBD2. Trimming cost V 5 bases and J 4 bases; bases outside gene matches: 9. CDR3 length equals 17 residues. Germline V gene sequence: CDR1 MNHEY, CDR2 SMNVEV (reference sequence).